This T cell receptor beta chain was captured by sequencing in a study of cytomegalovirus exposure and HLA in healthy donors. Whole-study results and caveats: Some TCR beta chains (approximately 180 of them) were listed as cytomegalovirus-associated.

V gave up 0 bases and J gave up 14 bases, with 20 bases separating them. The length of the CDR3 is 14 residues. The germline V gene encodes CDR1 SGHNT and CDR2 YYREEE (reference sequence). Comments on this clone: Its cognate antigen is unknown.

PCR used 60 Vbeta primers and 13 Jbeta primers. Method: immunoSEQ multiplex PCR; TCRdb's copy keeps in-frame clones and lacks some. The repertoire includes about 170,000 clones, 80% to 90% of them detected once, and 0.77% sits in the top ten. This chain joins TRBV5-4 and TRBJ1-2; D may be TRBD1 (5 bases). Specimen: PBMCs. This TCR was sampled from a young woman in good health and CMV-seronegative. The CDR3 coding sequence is TGTGCCAGCAGCTTGGAATGGGGACTTGGGGTGCGGACCTTC. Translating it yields CASSLEWGLGVRTF.